This TCR beta chain came from a study of blood T cell repertoires in COVID-19. Turning to the study itself: Sites across the United States, Italy and Spain contributed samples from acute and convalescent COVID-19.

Authors' data handling: Amplification of reference gene primers was used by the study to estimate nucleated cell counts. Clones were read by immunoSEQ multiplex PCR, and TCRdb kept only the in-frame ones, dropping some. V and J calls and clone size follow that table, whereas D and trimming were derived from the DNA. The repertoire holds 310,000 or so clones, with around 87% as singletons. This clone was seen only a few times. Trimming removed 2 bases at V and 2 bases at J, with 9 bases between. This CDR3 spans 13 amino acids. CDR1 is GTSNPN and CDR2 is SVGIG in the germline V gene (reference sequence).

This sequence joins TRBV30 and TRBJ1-2; a possible D gene is TRBD1 (6 bases). The source of this sequence is a woman under 30 with acute COVID-19. Sequenced material: PBMCs or T cells enriched from blood (not recorded which). The CDR3 here is CAWSLQGNYGYTF. In nucleotides, the CDR3 is TGTGCCTGGAGTTTACAGGGAAACTATGGCTACACCTTC.